Listed here are 25 T cell receptor beta chains from one sample, sequenced in a study of blood T cell repertoires in COVID-19. TCRdb's copy holds only in-frame clones and misses some; the assay was immunoSEQ multiplex PCR. This table holds about 39,000 clones, 91% found once. Sequenced material: peripheral blood. These TCRs come from a man aged 50 to 60 with active COVID-19.

The chain employs TRBV12-3 or TRBV12-4 and TRBJ2-1; D remains unclear. CDR3 length equals 11 residues. V gave up 4 bases and J gave up 8 bases, with 6 bases separating them. For the CDR3, the DNA is TGTGCCAGCAGTTCAGTGGATGAGCAGTTCTTC. This translates into CASSSVDEQFF.

This clone was seen a single time. The chain carries TRBV9 and TRBJ1-1; 8 bases are a match to TRBD1. Per germline, CDR1 SGDLS and CDR2 YYNGEE. The CDR3 covers 15 residues. V lost 6 bases, J lost 0 bases, and 7 bases stayed unmatched. CDR3 loop: CASTRGDRLNTEAFF. DNA for the CDR3: TGTGCCAGCACCAGAGGGGACAGGCTGAACACTGAAGCTTTCTTT.

This clone appeared once. This chain's CDR3 is CASSQGRGNTEAFF. Written as DNA, the CDR3 is TGTGCCAGCAGCCAGGGGCGGGGGAACACTGAAGCTTTCTTT. This rearrangement joins TRBV3-1 (or the pseudogene TRBV3-2) to TRBJ1-1; D perhaps matches TRBD1 (5 bases). The CDR3 contains 14 residues. V was pared by 3 bases and J by 1 base, with 9 bases between. CDR1 and CDR2 (germline): LGHDT, YNNKEL (reference sequence).

The V gene is TRBV6-4, the J gene TRBJ2-3; 10 bases agree with TRBD1. The CDR3 sequence is 15 residues long. The germline gives CDR1 MRHNA, CDR2 SNTAGT. V was clipped by 2 bases and J by 1 base; unmatched bases: 0. Here the CDR3 reads CASSDGTGGTDTQYF. The CDR3 nucleotides are TGTGCCAGCAGTGACGGGACAGGGGGCACAGATACGCAGTATTTT.

The chain couples TRBV14 to TRBJ1-2; 9 nucleotides agree with TRBD1. V gave up 4 bases and J gave up 5 bases; unmatched junction bases: 8. CDR1 and CDR2 from the germline V gene are SGHDN and FVKESK. The CDR3 loop spans 15 amino acids. CDR3 nucleotide sequence: TGTGCCAGCAGCCTCGAACAGGGGGCTAGGTATGGCTACACCTTC. Translating it yields CASSLEQGARYGYTF.

J is TRBJ1-2 and V is TRBV5-1; 8 bases agree with TRBD1. Germline CDR1 SGHRS, CDR2 YFSETQ. The CDR3 extends over 14 amino acids. The V segment lost 5 bases and the J segment 0 bases; nucleotides outside the gene matches: 3. The DNA for the CDR3 is TGCGCCAGCAGGGACAGGGACCCTAACTATGGCTACACCTTC. It specifies CASRDRDPNYGYTF. Together with reference TRBV5-1 and TRBJ1-2, the CDR3 gives the full variable domain: KAGVTQTPRYLIKTRGQQVTLSCSPISGHRSVSWYQQTPGQGLQFLFEYFSETQRNKGNFPGRFSGRQFSNSRSEMNVSTLELGDSALYLCASRDRDPNYGYTFGSGTRLTVV.

This clone has only one observation. The rearrangement uses TRBV6-5 and TRBJ1-2; the match to TRBD1 covers 8 bases. Trimming at V came to 6 bases and at J to 2 bases, leaving 5 bases not matched to a gene. The CDR3 has 14 residues. Germline assignment: CDR1 MNHEY and CDR2 SVGAGI. The CDR3 nucleotides are TGTGCCAGCAGATTACAGGGGGTGAACTATGGCTACACCTTC. Protein: CASRLQGVNYGYTF.

This chain links TRBV9 with TRBJ1-2, with a possible D match to TRBD1 (6 bases). The V gene lost 3 bases and the J gene lost 8 bases, with 14 bases spanning the gap. The length of the CDR3 is 13 residues. CDR1 is SGDLS and CDR2 is YYNGEE in the germline V gene. As DNA, the CDR3 is TGTGCCAGCAGCGCCTACCAGGACAGCGGCTACACCTTC. Its protein is CASSAYQDSGYTF.

The CDR3 spells CASSAGGLAGSAETQYF. The CDR3 DNA reads as TGTGCCAGCAGCGCCGGGGGACTAGCGGGATCTGCTGAGACCCAGTACTTC. J is TRBJ2-5 and V is TRBV9; 13 positions agree with TRBD2. The V gene end was trimmed by 3 bases and the J gene end by 5 bases; junction bases not matched to a gene: 10. Germline V gene sequence: CDR1 SGDLS, CDR2 YYNGEE. The CDR3 consists of 17 residues.

The V and J genes are TRBV9 and TRBJ1-4; D is possibly TRBD1 (6 bases). Germline loops: CDR1 SGDLS, CDR2 YYNGEE. Trimming removed 7 bases from V and 7 bases from J, with 14 bases in between. The CDR3 extends over 13 amino acids. The CDR3, as DNA: TGTGCCAGCGCCAGGGGCCCGGGTGAAAAACTGTTTTTT. Translation: CASARGPGEKLFF.

A single count supports this clone. V gene TRBV11-2 combines with J gene TRBJ1-3; a weak D match, TRBD1 (5 bases). Germline values: CDR1 SGHAT, CDR2 FQNNGV. This CDR3 is 15 amino acids long. The V end lost 5 bases, the J end lost 0 bases, and 11 bases lay between the germline ends. CDR3 sequence reads: CASSTTGFSGNTIYF. DNA for the CDR3: TGTGCCAGCAGCACTACAGGATTCTCTGGAAACACCATATATTTT. Full variable domain (outside the CDR3, taken from reference TRBV11-2 and TRBJ1-3): EAGVAQSPRYKIIEKRQSVAFWCNPISGHATLYWYQQILGQGPKLLIQFQNNGVVDDSQLPKDRFSAERLKGVDSTLKIQPAKLEDSAVYLCASSTTGFSGNTIYFGEGSWLTVV.

This chain uses TRBV10-2 with TRBJ2-3; D is unresolved. The germline V and J ends were trimmed by 4 bases and 4 bases, with 6 bases remaining between them. The germline V gene encodes CDR1 WSHSY and CDR2 SAAADI. This CDR3 has 12 amino acids. Written as DNA, the CDR3 is TGCGCCAGCAGTGTGAGGCCAGATACGCAGTATTTT. It codes for CASSVRPDTQYF.

This chain joins TRBV5-5 and TRBJ1-5, with D perhaps TRBD1 (5 bases). This CDR3 has 15 residues. The V end lost 1 base, the J end lost 3 bases, and 11 bases lay between the germline ends. Germline V lookup: CDR1 SGHKS, CDR2 YYEKEE (reference sequence). The CDR3 region is CASSLFTGDNQPQHF. The CDR3 DNA is TGTGCCAGCAGCTTGTTTACAGGAGACAATCAGCCCCAGCATTTT.

J is TRBJ1-5 and V is TRBV12-5; 12 nucleotides match TRBD1. Trimming took 0 bases from V and 4 from J; bases not matched to a gene: 7. The CDR3 spans 18 residues. CDR1 LGHNT and CDR2 FRNRAP come from the germline V gene. The CDR3: CASGLVGQGAFRNQPQHF. The CDR3 DNA reads TGTGCTAGTGGTTTGGTGGGACAGGGGGCTTTTCGAAATCAGCCCCAGCATTTT.

The CDR3: CASSPGQANTGELFF. The DNA of the CDR3 is TGTGCCAGCTCCCCGGGACAGGCGAACACCGGGGAGCTGTTTTTT. V gene TRBV18 combines with J gene TRBJ2-2; 8 bases agree with TRBD1. J lost 0 bases, V lost 6 bases, and 3 bases had no gene match. CDR1 and CDR2 from the germline V gene are KGHSH and LQKENI. This CDR3 is 15 amino acids long.

J is TRBJ2-2 and V is TRBV5-4; D might be TRBD2 (5 bases). The CDR3 runs to 15 residues. V shed 0 bases and J shed 1 base, with 7 bases lying between them. Germline V lookup: CDR1 SGHNT, CDR2 YYREEE (reference sequence). The CDR3 protein is CASSLGLQNTGELFF. In DNA form, the CDR3 reads TGTGCCAGCAGCTTGGGACTACAGAACACCGGGGAGCTGTTTTTT.

This clone is a singleton in its sample. The gene calls are TRBV6-5 and TRBJ2-5, with a tentative D call TRBD2 (5 bases). Germline V gene lookup returns CDR1 MNHEY and CDR2 SVGAGI. This CDR3 comprises 13 residues. V lost 0 bases to trimming and J lost 4 bases, with 6 bases between them. The CDR3 loop is CASSYSGVETQYF. For the CDR3, the DNA is TGTGCCAGCAGTTACTCGGGAGTAGAGACCCAGTACTTC.

This chain joins TRBV6-5 and TRBJ1-2; a possible D gene is TRBD1 (6 bases). V shed 5 bases and J shed 3 bases, with 10 bases lying between them. This CDR3 region has 13 residues. Germline CDR1 reads MNHEY; CDR2 reads SVGAGI. The chain's CDR3 is CASSLDSHYGYTF. CDR3 bases: TGTGCCAGCAGTCTGGACAGCCACTATGGCTACACCTTC.

The chain carries TRBV12-3 or TRBV12-4 and TRBJ1-2; TRBD1 agrees at 7 bases. The CDR3 is made up of 13 amino acids. V was clipped by 8 bases and J by 2 bases; unmatched bases: 5. The CDR3 region is CASGWDSNYGYTF. CDR3 nucleotides: TGTGCCAGCGGATGGGACAGCAACTATGGCTACACCTTC.

With regard to this clone: Relative to the germline gene, one junction end is altered; a read error may explain this. This chain connects TRBV7-7 to TRBJ2-5; 11 nucleotides match TRBD2. Germline values: CDR1 SSHAT, CDR2 FNYEAQ (reference sequence). CDR3 size: 15 residues. The CDR3 DNA is TGTGCTAGCAGTTCGACTAGCGGGACAAGGGAGACCCAGTACTTC. Residues: CASSSTSGTRETQYF. The whole variable domain, filled in from reference TRBV7-7 and TRBJ2-5, reads GAGVSQSPRYKVTKRGQDVTLRCDPISSHATLYWYQQALGQGPEFLTYFNYEAQPDKSGLPSDRFSAERPEGSISTLTIQRTEQRDSAMYRCASSSTSGTRETQYFGPGTRLLVL.

The J gene is TRBJ2-1, the V gene TRBV4-1; 15 bases line up with TRBD2. The CDR3 length is 16 residues. V was clipped by 4 bases and J by 8 bases; unmatched bases: 6. CDR1 is MGHRA and CDR2 is YSYEKL in the germline V gene. CDR3 sequence (DNA): TGCGCCAGCAGCCGAGGACTAGCGGGGGGGGTCGATGAGCAGTTCTTC. Amino acid sequence: CASSRGLAGGVDEQFF.

This clone was detected a few times. V is TRBV29-1 and J is TRBJ1-1; D uncertain. The V gene lost 2 bases and the J gene lost 10 bases, with 14 bases spanning the gap. This CDR3 is built from 12 residues. The germline V gene has CDR1 SQVTM and CDR2 ANQGSEA. In nucleotides, the CDR3 is TGCAGCGTTGAAAGCCAACCTGAGCGAGCTTTCTTT. As protein: CSVESQPERAFF.

The rearrangement links TRBV29-1 to TRBJ2-1, with 10 bases matching TRBD1. V trimming: 7 bases; J trimming: 9 bases; junction bases outside the gene matches: 12. Germline assignment: CDR1 SQVTM and CDR2 ANQGSEA. The CDR3 spans 14 residues. CDR3 amino acids: CSASGTGVFGEQFF. CDR3 DNA: TGCAGCGCCTCCGGGACAGGGGTCTTTGGTGAGCAGTTCTTC.

The chain is built from TRBV12-3 or TRBV12-4 and TRBJ1-2; TRBD1 agrees at 9 bases. The V and J ends lost 6 bases and 8 bases, in that order; junction bases with no gene match: 7. This CDR3 region has 13 residues. The CDR3 region has the DNA TGTGCCAGCAGCCTACAGGGGGCTAAAGGCTACACCTTC. Protein product: CASSLQGAKGYTF.

This rearrangement joins TRBV6-2 or TRBV6-3 to TRBJ2-7, with a tentative D call TRBD1 (5 bases). Germline loops: CDR1 MNHEY, CDR2 SVGEGT. The CDR3 covers 14 residues. Trimming took 5 bases from V and 2 from J, leaving 13 bases between them. The CDR3 nucleotides are TGTGCCAGCAGTATCAGAAGGGGCACCTACGAGCAGTACTTC. Its protein is CASSIRRGTYEQYF.